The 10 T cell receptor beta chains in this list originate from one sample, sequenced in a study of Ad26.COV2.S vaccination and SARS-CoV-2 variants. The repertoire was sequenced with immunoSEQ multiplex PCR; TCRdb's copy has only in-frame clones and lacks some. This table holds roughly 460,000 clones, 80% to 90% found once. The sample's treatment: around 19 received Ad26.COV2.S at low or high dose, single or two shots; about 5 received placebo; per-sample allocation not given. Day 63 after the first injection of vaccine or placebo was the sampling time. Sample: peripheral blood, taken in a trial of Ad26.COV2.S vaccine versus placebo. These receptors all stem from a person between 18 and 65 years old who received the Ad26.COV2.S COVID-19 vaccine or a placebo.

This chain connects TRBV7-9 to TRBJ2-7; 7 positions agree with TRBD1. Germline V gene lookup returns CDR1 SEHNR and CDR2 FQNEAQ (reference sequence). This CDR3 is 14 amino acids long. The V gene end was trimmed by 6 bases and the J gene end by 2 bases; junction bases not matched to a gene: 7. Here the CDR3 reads CASSYGQETYEQYF. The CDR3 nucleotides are TGTGCCAGCAGTTATGGACAGGAAACCTACGAGCAGTACTTC. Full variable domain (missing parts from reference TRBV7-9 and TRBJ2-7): DTGVSQNPRHKITKRGQNVTFRCDPISEHNRLYWYRQTLGQGPEFLTYFQNEAQLEKSRLLSDRFSAERPKGSFSTLEIQRTEQGDSAMYLCASSYGQETYEQYFGPGTRLTVT.

The CDR3, as DNA: TGTGCCAGCTCAAGCCGGGACACCCACTATGGCTACACCTTC. This codes for CASSSRDTHYGYTF. The rearrangement links TRBV18 to TRBJ1-2; D perhaps matches TRBD1 (6 bases). There are 14 residues in the CDR3. Deletions cut 5 bases from V and 3 bases from J, with 13 bases between. Germline V lookup: CDR1 KGHSH, CDR2 LQKENI.

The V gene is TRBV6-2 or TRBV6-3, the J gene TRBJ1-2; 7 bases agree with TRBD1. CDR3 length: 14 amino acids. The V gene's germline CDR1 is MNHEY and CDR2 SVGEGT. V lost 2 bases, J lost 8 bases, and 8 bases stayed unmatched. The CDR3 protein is CASSYGQTGKGYTF. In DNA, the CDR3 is TGTGCCAGCAGTTACGGTCAGACAGGGAAAGGCTACACCTTC.

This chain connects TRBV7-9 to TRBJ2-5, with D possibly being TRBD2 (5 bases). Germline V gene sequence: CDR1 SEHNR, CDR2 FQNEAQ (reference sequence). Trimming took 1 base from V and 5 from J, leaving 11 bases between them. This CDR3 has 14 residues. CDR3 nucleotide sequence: TGTGCCAGCAGCTTAGTTGTTAAGCGGGAGACCCAGTACTTC. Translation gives CASSLVVKRETQYF.

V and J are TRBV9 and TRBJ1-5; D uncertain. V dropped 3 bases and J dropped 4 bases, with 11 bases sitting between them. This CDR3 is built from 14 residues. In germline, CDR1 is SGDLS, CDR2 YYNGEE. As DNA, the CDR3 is TGTGCCAGCAGCGCCGGTGGGCGGAATCAGCCCCAGCATTTT. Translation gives CASSAGGRNQPQHF.

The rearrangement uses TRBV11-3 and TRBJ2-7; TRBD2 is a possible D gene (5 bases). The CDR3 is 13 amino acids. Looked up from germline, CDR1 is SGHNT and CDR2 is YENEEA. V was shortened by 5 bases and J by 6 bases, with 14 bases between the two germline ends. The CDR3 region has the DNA TGTGCCAGCAGCACAGACTACCCGAGCGAGCAGTACTTC. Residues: CASSTDYPSEQYF.

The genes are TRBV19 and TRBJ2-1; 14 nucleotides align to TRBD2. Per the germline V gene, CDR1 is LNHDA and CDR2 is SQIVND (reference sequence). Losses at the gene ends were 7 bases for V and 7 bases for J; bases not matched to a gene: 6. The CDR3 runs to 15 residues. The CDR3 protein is CASNLGTSGGNEQFF. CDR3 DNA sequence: TGTGCCAGTAATCTAGGGACTAGCGGGGGTAATGAGCAGTTCTTC.

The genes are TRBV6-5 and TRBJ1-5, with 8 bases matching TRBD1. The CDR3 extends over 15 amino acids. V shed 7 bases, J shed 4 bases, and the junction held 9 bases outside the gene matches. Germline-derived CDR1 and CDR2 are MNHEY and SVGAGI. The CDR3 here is CASKPADRANQPQHF. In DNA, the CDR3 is TGTGCCAGCAAACCCGCGGACAGGGCGAATCAGCCCCAGCATTTT.

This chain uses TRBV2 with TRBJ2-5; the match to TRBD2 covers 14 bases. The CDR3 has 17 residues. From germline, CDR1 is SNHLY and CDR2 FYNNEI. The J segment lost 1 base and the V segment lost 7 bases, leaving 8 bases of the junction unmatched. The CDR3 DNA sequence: TGTGCCAGCACTCGGACTAGCGGGGGGACCCTCCAAGAGACCCAGTACTTC. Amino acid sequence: CASTRTSGGTLQETQYF.

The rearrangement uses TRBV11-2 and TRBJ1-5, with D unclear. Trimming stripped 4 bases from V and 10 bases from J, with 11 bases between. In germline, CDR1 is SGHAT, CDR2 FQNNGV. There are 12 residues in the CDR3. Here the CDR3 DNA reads TGTGCCAGCAGCTCCCCCCCTGGACCCCAGCATTTT. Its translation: CASSSPPGPQHF.